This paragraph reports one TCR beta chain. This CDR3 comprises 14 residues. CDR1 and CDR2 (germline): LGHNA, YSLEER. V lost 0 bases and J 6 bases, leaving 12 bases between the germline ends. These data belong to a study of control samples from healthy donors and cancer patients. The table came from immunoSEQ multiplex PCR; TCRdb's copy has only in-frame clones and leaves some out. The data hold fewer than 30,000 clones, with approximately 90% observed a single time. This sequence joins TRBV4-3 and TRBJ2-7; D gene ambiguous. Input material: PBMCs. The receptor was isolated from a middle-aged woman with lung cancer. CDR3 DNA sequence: TGCGCCAGCAGCCAAGATCTTCAAGGGCTCGAGCAGTACTTC. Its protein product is CASSQDLQGLEQYF.